This T cell receptor beta chain derives from a study of blood T cell repertoires in COVID-19. Study context: Sample material is recorded as cDNA or gDNA derived from T cells, B-cell-depleted T cells, or PBMCs.

Researchers sorted participants into cohorts using their self-reported clinical history. Germline lookup yields CDR1 SQVTM and CDR2 ANQGSEA. Trimming took 2 bases from V and 9 from J, leaving 17 bases between them. The length of the CDR3 is 14 residues. Here immunoSEQ multiplex PCR was the method, and the copy in TCRdb shows in-frame clones only, minus some. The sample holds 150,000 to 200,000 clones, about four fifths seen once. The sequenced material came from PBMCs or T cells enriched from blood (not recorded which). The V gene is TRBV29-1, the J gene TRBJ2-1; D is perhaps TRBD2 (5 bases). This TCR derives from a woman aged 55-69 years who had recovered from COVID-19. Here the CDR3 DNA reads TGCAGCGTTGAATCCCCTAGCCCCGGAGGTGAGCAGTTCTTC. It specifies CSVESPSPGGEQFF.